The 22 T cell receptor beta chains in this list originate from one sample, sequenced in a study of cytotoxic CD8 clonotypes in ibrutinib-treated CLL. Data came from immunoSEQ multiplex PCR; TCRdb stores just in-frame clones and leaves some out. The sample records more than 85,000 clones, around 73% being singletons. The starting material was PBMCs, obtained after 12 months of ibrutinib treatment. The receptor source for this set is a human donor with chronic lymphocytic leukemia.

The chain joins TRBV28 to TRBJ2-7, with 9 bases aligning to TRBD1. From germline, CDR1 is MDHEN and CDR2 SYDVKM. CDR3 size: 14 residues. Losses at the gene ends were 4 bases for V and 4 bases for J; bases not matched to a gene: 5. CDR3 nucleotides: TGTGCCAGCAGTTCAGGGGGACAGGGATACGAGCAGTACTTC. This translates into CASSSGGQGYEQYF.

This clone was detected a few times. The rearrangement joins TRBV30 to TRBJ2-7; D is unresolved. V was clipped by 4 bases and J by 1 base, with 8 bases between them. The CDR3 consists of 12 residues. Germline CDR1 is GTSNPN and CDR2 is SVGIG (reference sequence). DNA of the CDR3: TGTGCCTGGAATCGTTTGTCCTACGAGCAGTACTTC. This codes for CAWNRLSYEQYF.

V and J are TRBV4-2 and TRBJ1-5, with D maybe TRBD1 (5 bases). The CDR3 has 16 residues. The germline gives CDR1 LGHNA, CDR2 YNFKEQ. The ends were cut back, 0 bases at V and 7 bases at J, with 16 bases in the middle. CDR3 region: CASSQDAPGTGQPQHF. For the CDR3, the DNA is TGTGCCAGCAGCCAAGATGCCCCGGGGACCGGACAGCCCCAGCATTTT.

The sample holds one count of this clone. V gene TRBV7-3 combines with J gene TRBJ2-2; TRBD1 might be the D (5 bases). This CDR3 has 16 amino acids. CDR1 and CDR2 from the germline V gene are SGHTA and FQGTGA. V was pared by 2 bases and J by 6 bases, with 16 bases between. CDR3 amino acids: CASSLSGYGSAGELFF. CDR3 nucleotides: TGTGCCAGCAGCTTATCAGGGTATGGGTCGGCCGGGGAGCTGTTTTTT.

This chain links TRBV9 with TRBJ2-5; D remains unclear. This CDR3 spans 15 amino acids. Germline assignment: CDR1 SGDLS and CDR2 YYNGEE. Between the trimmed V and J ends, which lost 4 bases and 1 base, there was a span of 14 bases. The CDR3 DNA is TGTGCCAGCAGCCCCCATGGCGCCCCCCAAGAGACCCAGTACTTC. It translates to CASSPHGAPQETQYF.

This clone was counted once. The chain is built from TRBV5-1 and TRBJ2-1; no clear D. V lost 0 bases to trimming and J lost 0 bases, with 7 bases between them. Germline CDR1 SGHRS, CDR2 YFSETQ. This CDR3 has 15 residues. This CDR3 is CASSLEARSYNEQFF. The CDR3 nucleotides read TGCGCCAGCAGCTTGGAGGCGCGCTCCTACAATGAGCAGTTCTTC.

The gene calls are TRBV15 and TRBJ2-1; 10 nucleotides match TRBD1. CDR1 is LNHNV and CDR2 is YYDKDF in the germline V gene (reference sequence). The CDR3 has 19 residues. The junction had 14 bases not matched to a gene; V was cut back by 2 bases and J by 4 bases. The CDR3 here is CATSRFAGTGVTNYNEQFF. The CDR3 nucleotides are TGTGCCACCAGCAGATTTGCCGGGACAGGGGTCACCAATTACAATGAGCAGTTCTTC.

This chain links TRBV4-1 with TRBJ1-1; D possibly corresponds to TRBD1 (5 bases). V was shortened by 0 bases and J by 10 bases, with 12 bases between the two germline ends. Germline lookup yields CDR1 MGHRA and CDR2 YSYEKL. The length of the CDR3 is 13 residues. The CDR3 loop is CASSQEDGAGAFF. CDR3 in DNA: TGCGCCAGCAGCCAAGAAGACGGGGCCGGAGCTTTCTTT.

The gene calls are TRBV7-6 and TRBJ2-1; the D is unclear. Trimming took 5 bases from V and 0 from J, leaving 8 bases between them. The germline V gene has CDR1 SGHVS and CDR2 FNYEAQ. The CDR3 covers 14 residues. The CDR3 DNA sequence: TGTGCCAGCAGCACAACGATCTCCTACAATGAGCAGTTCTTC. Amino acid sequence: CASSTTISYNEQFF.

The chain is built from TRBV7-9 and TRBJ1-2; the D gene is possibly TRBD1 (6 bases). The CDR3 covers 13 residues. Between the trimmed V and J ends, which lost 5 bases and 3 bases, there was a span of 10 bases. From germline, CDR1 is SEHNR and CDR2 FQNEAQ (reference sequence). The CDR3 bases are TGTGCCAGCAGCCATACAGGGTACTATGGCTACACCTTC. Its protein is CASSHTGYYGYTF.

This clone appeared once. This sequence joins TRBV2 and TRBJ1-3, with D hard to call. V lost 6 bases and J lost 2, with 5 bases in between. The CDR3 is 12 amino acids. Germline V gives CDR1 SNHLY, CDR2 FYNNEI. The CDR3 bases are TGTGCCAGCAGATACGCTGGAAACACCATATATTTT. It encodes CASRYAGNTIYF.

The chain couples TRBV18 to TRBJ2-2; 7 nucleotides line up with TRBD2. The CDR3 contains 16 residues. J lost 0 bases, V lost 6 bases, and 7 bases had no gene match. The germline CDR1 and CDR2 sequences are KGHSH and LQKENI. CDR3 loop: CASSSGRDANTGELFF. The CDR3 DNA reads as TGTGCCAGCTCCTCAGGGAGGGACGCGAACACCGGGGAGCTGTTTTTT.

The chain carries TRBV5-1 and TRBJ1-3; possible D gene TRBD1, 5 bases. Trimming took off 4 bases at V and 3 bases at J, with 17 bases between the two ends. Germline V CDR1 and CDR2: SGHRS, YFSETQ. This CDR3 has 16 residues. The CDR3 spells CASSAEAGGFGNTIYF. In DNA, the CDR3 is TGCGCCAGCAGCGCCGAAGCCGGGGGATTTGGAAACACCATATATTTT.

J is TRBJ1-1 and V is TRBV5-1; D uncertain. Trimming removed 5 bases from V and 3 bases from J, with 5 bases in between. The CDR3 is made up of 11 amino acids. Germline CDR1 and CDR2: SGHRS and YFSETQ. CDR3 protein: CASSPDTEAFF. CDR3 in DNA: TGCGCCAGCAGTCCTGACACTGAAGCTTTCTTT.

J is TRBJ2-6 and V is TRBV10-2; TRBD1 matches at 8 bases. CDR1 WSHSY and CDR2 SAAADI come from the germline V gene. The J segment lost 2 bases and the V segment lost 5 bases, leaving 11 bases of the junction unmatched. CDR3 length: 18 residues. The CDR3 loop reads CASSYTGQGAPGANVLTF. CDR3 in DNA: TGCGCCAGCAGTTACACGGGGCAGGGGGCGCCTGGGGCCAACGTCCTGACTTTC.

V gene TRBV6-1 combines with J gene TRBJ2-3; D gene ambiguous. The CDR3 covers 14 residues. V lost 4 bases to trimming and J lost 2 bases, with 10 bases between them. Per the germline V gene, CDR1 is MNHNS and CDR2 is SASEGT. Written as DNA, the CDR3 is TGTGCCAGCAGTGTTGTTCCAATCACAGATACGCAGTATTTT. Protein sequence: CASSVVPITDTQYF.

The chain couples TRBV28 to TRBJ2-3; 8 positions match TRBD1. With 2 bases clipped from V and 2 bases from J, the junction kept 18 bases outside the gene matches. The CDR3 is 20 residues long. The germline V gene encodes CDR1 MDHEN and CDR2 SYDVKM. DNA of the CDR3: TGTGCCAGCAGTTTAAGGGGGACAGGCTCCTCTTTATCCGCCACAGATACGCAGTATTTT. Translating gives CASSLRGTGSSLSATDTQYF. Together with reference TRBV28 and TRBJ2-3, the CDR3 gives the full variable domain: DVKVTQSSRYLVKRTGEKVFLECVQDMDHENMFWYRQDPGLGLRLIYFSYDVKMKEKGDIPEGYSVSREKKERFSLILESASTNQTSMYLCASSLRGTGSSLSATDTQYFGPGTRLTVL.

The chain recombines TRBV11-2 with TRBJ1-6; D is undetermined. This CDR3 has 13 residues. In germline, CDR1 is SGHAT, CDR2 FQNNGV. The V gene lost 5 bases and the J gene lost 7 bases, with 9 bases spanning the gap. The chain's CDR3 is CASSPWPNSPLHF. The CDR3 nucleotides are TGTGCCAGCAGCCCCTGGCCAAATTCACCCCTCCACTTT.

V is TRBV28 and J is TRBJ1-4; D might be TRBD1 (5 bases). CDR3 size: 13 residues. The ends were cut back, 6 bases at V and 7 bases at J, with 12 bases in the middle. Germline V gives CDR1 MDHEN, CDR2 SYDVKM. The CDR3 DNA reads as TGTGCCAGCAGGGAGGGGTCGACTGAAAAACTGTTTTTT. This translates into CASREGSTEKLFF. Filled out from reference TRBV28 and TRBJ1-4, the complete variable domain reads DVKVTQSSRYLVKRTGEKVFLECVQDMDHENMFWYRQDPGLGLRLIYFSYDVKMKEKGDIPEGYSVSREKKERFSLILESASTNQTSMYLCASREGSTEKLFFGSGTQLSVL.

This clone turned up a few times. This chain links TRBV27 with TRBJ1-1; 7 nucleotides match TRBD1. V lost 5 bases, J lost 6 bases, and 6 bases stayed unmatched. The CDR3 consists of 13 residues. The germline V gene encodes CDR1 MNHEY and CDR2 SMNVEV (reference sequence). CDR3 in DNA: TGTGCCAGCAGTCCACAGGGGTTCCCTGAAGCTTTCTTT. Translating it yields CASSPQGFPEAFF.

This chain uses TRBV7-3 with TRBJ1-2; 8 bases line up with TRBD1. Looked up from germline, CDR1 is SGHTA and CDR2 is FQGTGA. The J segment lost 4 bases and the V segment lost 3 bases, leaving 10 bases of the junction unmatched. CDR3 length: 16 residues. The CDR3 protein is CASSFPGQGGVYGYTF. CDR3 DNA: TGTGCCAGCAGCTTCCCTGGACAGGGTGGTGTCTATGGCTACACCTTC.

This clone was found a few times. V and J are TRBV19 and TRBJ1-3, with TRBD1 identical over 8 bases. Germline trimming cut 6 bases from V and 3 bases from J; bases unmatched to any gene: 4. The germline V gene encodes CDR1 LNHDA and CDR2 SQIVND (reference sequence). This CDR3 region has 14 residues. CDR3 region: CASSGQGNGNTIYF. CDR3 bases: TGTGCCAGTAGCGGACAGGGCAATGGAAACACCATATATTTT.